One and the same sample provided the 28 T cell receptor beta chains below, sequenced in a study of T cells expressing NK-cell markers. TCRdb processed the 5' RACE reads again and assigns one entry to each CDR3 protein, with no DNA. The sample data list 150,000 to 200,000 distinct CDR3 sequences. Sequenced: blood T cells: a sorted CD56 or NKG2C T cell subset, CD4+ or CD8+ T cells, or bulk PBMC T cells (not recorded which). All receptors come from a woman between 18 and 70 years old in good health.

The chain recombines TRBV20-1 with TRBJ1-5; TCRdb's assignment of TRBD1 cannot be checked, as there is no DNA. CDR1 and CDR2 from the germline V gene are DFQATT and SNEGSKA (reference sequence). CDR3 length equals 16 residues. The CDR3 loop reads CSASPFSDRRNQPQHF.

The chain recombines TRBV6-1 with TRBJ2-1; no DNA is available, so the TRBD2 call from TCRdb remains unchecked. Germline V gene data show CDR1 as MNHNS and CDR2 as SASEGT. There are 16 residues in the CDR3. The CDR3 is CASRSLGAGSYNEQFF.

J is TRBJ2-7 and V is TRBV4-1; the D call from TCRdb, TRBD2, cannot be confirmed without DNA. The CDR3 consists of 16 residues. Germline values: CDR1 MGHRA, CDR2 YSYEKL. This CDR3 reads CASSQASGTTGYEQYF.

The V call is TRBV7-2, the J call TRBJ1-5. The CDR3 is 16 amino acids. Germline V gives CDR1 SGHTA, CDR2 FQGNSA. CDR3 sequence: CASSLLPGLSNQPQHF.

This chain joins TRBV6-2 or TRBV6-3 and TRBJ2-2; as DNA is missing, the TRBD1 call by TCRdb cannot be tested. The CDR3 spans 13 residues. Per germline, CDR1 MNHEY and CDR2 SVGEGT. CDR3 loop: CASSTGNTGELFF.

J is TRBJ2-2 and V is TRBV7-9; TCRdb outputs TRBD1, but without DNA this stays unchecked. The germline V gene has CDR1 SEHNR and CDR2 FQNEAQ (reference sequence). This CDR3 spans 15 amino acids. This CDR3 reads CASSWGDSNTGELFF.

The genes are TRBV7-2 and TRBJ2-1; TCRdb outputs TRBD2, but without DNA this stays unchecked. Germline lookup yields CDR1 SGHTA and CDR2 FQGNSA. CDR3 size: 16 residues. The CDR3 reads CASSLVSSGRPNEQFF. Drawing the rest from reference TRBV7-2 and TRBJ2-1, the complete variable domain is GAGVSQSPSNKVTEKGKDVELRCDPISGHTALYWYRQSLGQGLEFLIYFQGNSAPDKSGLPSDRFSAERTGGSVSTLTIQRTQQEDSAVYLCASSLVSSGRPNEQFFGPGTRLTVL.

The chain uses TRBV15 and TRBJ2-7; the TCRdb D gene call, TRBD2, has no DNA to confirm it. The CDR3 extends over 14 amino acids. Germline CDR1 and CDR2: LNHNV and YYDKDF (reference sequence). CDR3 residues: CATSRPPGPYEQYF.

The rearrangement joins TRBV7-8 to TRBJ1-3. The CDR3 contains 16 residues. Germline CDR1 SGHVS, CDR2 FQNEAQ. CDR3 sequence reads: CASSPSSFGSGNTIYF.

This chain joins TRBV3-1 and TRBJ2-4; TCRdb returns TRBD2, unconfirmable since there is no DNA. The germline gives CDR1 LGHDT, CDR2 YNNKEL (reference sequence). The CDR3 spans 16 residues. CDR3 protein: CASSVFLAGEENIQYF.

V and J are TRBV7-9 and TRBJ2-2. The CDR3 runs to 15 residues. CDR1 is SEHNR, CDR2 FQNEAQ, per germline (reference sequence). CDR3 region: CASSPRGKDTGELFF.

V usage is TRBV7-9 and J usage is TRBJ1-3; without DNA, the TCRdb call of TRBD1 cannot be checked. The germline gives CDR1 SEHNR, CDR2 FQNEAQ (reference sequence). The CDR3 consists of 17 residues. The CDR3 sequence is CASSLGDRTISGNTIYF.

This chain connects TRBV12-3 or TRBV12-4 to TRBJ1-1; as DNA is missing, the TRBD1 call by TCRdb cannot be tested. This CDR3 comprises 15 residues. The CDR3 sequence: CASSLVSGQGSEAFF.

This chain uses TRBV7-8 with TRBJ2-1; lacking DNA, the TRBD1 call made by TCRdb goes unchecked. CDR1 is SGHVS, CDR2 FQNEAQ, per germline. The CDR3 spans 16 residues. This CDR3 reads CASSLGRTHGRNEQFF.

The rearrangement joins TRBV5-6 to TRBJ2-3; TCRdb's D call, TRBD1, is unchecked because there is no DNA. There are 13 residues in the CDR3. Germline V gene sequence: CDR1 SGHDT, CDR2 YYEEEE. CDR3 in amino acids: CASRYRDTDTQYF. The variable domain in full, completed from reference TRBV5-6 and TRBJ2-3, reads DAGVTQSPTHLIKTRGQQVTLRCSPKSGHDTVSWYQQALGQGPQFIFQYYEEEERQRGNFPDRFSGHQFPNYSSELNVNALLLGDSALYLCASRYRDTDTQYFGPGTRLTVL.

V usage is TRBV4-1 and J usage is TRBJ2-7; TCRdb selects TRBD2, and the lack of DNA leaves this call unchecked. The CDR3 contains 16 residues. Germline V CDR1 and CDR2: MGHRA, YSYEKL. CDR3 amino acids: CASSQGASGSSYEQYF.

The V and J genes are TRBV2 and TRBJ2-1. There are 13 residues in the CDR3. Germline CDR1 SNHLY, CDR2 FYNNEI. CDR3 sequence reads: CASSQDTYNEQFF.

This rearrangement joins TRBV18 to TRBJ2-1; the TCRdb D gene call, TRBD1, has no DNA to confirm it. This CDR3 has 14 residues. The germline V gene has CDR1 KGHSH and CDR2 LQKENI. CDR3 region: CASSPDHTGDEQFF.

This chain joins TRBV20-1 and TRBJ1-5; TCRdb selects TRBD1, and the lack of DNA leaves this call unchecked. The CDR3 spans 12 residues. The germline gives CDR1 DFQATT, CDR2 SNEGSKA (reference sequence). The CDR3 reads CSALQGDQPQHF.

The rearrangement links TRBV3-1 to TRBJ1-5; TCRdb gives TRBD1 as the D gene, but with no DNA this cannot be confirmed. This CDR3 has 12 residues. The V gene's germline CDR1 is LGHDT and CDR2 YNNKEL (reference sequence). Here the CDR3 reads CATSPGNQPQHF.

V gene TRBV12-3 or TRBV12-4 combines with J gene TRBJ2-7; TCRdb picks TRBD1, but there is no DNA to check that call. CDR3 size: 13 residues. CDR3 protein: CASSPGQSYEQYF.

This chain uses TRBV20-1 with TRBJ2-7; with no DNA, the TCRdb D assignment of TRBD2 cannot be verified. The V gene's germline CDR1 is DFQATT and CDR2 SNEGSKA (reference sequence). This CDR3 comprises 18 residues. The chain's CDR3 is CRARPGASGNPSSYEQYF.

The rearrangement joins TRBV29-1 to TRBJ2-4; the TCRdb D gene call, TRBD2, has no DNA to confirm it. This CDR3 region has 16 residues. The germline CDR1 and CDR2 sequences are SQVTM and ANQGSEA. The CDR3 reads CSVARTSGDVKNIQYF.

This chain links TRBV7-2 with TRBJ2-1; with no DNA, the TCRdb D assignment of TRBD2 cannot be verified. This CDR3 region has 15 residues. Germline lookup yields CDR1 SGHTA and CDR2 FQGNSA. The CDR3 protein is CASSLQAGGHNEQFF.

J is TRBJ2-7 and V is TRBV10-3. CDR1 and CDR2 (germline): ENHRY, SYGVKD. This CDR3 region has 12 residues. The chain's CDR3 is CAASGNDYEQYF.

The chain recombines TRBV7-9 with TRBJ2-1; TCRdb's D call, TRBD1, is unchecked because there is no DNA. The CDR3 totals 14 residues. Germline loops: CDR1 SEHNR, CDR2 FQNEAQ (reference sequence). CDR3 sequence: CASSLVGQYNEQFF.

Here the CDR3 reads CASSYSRTENSPLHF. The rearrangement joins TRBV6-5 to TRBJ1-6; TCRdb's D call of TRBD1 is untestable without DNA. The CDR3 contains 15 residues. Germline V lookup: CDR1 MNHEY, CDR2 SVGAGI.

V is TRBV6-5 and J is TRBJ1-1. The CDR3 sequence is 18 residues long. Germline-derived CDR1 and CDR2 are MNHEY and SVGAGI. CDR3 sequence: CASSYSGTEFGTSTEAFF.